This entry is about one TCR beta chain. The target antigen is unknown. Mismatch with germline at one junction end may stem from a read error. A second PCR, run for about 7 to 11 cycles, used a sample-barcoded 5' primer plus a J-beta primer mix. Each TCR beta cDNA got a 12-nucleotide random molecular identifier. TCRdb analysed the 5' RACE reads with MiXCR anew, one entry per CDR3 protein. The sample has fewer than 2 million distinct CDR3 sequences, approximately 40% seen once. This entry belongs to a study of blood T cells in healthy people across ages. Broader study findings: Versus aged donors, long-lived donors had higher diversity and more naive CD4+ cells. Diversity estimated from one million T cells was considered an underestimate.

The CDR3 length is 16 residues. Germline CDR1 is LGHNA and CDR2 is YNFKEQ. The clonotype originates from a human donor in good health. The V gene is TRBV4-2, the J gene TRBJ2-5, with 7 positions matching TRBD1. The DNA matches TRBJ2-7 better at its end, which makes the J call doubtful. The sequencing sample was made of blood. This CDR3 is CACSQDVNRGFGEQYF. The CDR3 DNA reads as TGTGCCTGCAGCCAAGATGTGAACAGGGGTTTTGGCGAGCAGTACTTC.